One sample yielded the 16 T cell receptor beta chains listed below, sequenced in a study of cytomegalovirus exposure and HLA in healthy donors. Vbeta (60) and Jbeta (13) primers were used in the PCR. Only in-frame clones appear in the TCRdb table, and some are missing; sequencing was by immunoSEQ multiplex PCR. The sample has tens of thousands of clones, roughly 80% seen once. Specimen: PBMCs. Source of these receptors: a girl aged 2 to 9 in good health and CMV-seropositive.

The CDR3 DNA reads as TGTGCCAGCAGGGACCGGGGGGAGCGTGTCTATGGCTACACCTTC. Its protein is CASRDRGERVYGYTF. The J gene is TRBJ1-2, the V gene TRBV6-5, with a tentative D call TRBD1 (5 bases). Germline CDR1 MNHEY, CDR2 SVGAGI. The CDR3 is 15 amino acids. The germline V and J ends were trimmed by 6 bases and 4 bases, with 18 bases remaining between them.

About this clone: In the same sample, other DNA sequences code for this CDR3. CDR3 in amino acids: CASSPPPGLSNGYTF. CDR3 nucleotides: TGTGCCAGCAGCCCCCCTCCGGGACTCTCGAACGGCTACACCTTC. This sequence joins TRBV5-6 and TRBJ1-2, with D possibly TRBD1 on 5 matching bases. Between the trimmed V and J ends, which lost 4 bases and 8 bases, there was a span of 21 bases. Germline CDR1 is SGHDT and CDR2 is YYEEEE. This CDR3 is 15 amino acids long.

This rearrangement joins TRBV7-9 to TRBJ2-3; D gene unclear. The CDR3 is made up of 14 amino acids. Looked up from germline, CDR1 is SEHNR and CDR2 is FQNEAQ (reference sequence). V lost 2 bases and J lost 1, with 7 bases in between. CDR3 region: CASSLHGRTDTQYF. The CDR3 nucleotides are TGTGCCAGCAGCTTACACGGTCGCACAGATACGCAGTATTTT.

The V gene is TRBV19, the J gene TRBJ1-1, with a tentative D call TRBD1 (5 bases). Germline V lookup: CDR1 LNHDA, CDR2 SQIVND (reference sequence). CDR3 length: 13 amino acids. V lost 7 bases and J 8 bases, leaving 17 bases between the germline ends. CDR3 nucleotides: TGTGCCAGTACCCCTACGCTGGGGGGGGAAGCTTTCTTT. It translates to CASTPTLGGEAFF.

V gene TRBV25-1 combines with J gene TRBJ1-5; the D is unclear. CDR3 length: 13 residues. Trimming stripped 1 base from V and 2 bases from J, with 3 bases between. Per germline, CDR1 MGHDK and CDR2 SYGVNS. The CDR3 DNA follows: TGTGCCAGCAGTGAATCAGGCAATCAGCCCCAGCATTTT. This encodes CASSESGNQPQHF.

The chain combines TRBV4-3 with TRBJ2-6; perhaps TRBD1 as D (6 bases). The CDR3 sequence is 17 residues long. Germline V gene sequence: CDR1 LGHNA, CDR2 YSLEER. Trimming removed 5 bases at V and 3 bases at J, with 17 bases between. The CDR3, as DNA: TGCGCCAGCAGCGCGAGTACAGGGTTCTTTGGGGCCAACGTCCTGACTTTC. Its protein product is CASSASTGFFGANVLTF.

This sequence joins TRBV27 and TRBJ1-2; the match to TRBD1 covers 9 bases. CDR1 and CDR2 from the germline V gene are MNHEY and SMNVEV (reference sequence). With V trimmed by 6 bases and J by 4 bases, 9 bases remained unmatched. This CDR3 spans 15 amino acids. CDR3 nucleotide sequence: TGTGCCAGCAGCCCCCGGGACAGGGCGGTCTATGGCTACACCTTC. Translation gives CASSPRDRAVYGYTF.

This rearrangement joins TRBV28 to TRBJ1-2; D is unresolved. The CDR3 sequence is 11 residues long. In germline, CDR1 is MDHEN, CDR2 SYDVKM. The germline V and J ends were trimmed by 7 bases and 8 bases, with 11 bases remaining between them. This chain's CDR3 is CASTGYGGYTF. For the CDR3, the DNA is TGTGCCAGCACCGGGTATGGCGGCTACACCTTC.

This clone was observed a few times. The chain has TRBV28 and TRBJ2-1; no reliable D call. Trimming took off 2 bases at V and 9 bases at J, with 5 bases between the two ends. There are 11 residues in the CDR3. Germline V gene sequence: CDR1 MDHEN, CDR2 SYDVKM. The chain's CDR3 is CASSLASEQFF. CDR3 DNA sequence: TGTGCCAGCAGTTTAGCGAGTGAGCAGTTCTTC.

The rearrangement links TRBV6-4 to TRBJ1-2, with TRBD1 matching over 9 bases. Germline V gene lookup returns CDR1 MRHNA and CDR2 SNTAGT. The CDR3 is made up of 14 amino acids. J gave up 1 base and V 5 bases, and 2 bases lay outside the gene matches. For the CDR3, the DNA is TGTGCCAGCAGTCCGGGACAGGGTAACTATGGCTACACCTTC. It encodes CASSPGQGNYGYTF.

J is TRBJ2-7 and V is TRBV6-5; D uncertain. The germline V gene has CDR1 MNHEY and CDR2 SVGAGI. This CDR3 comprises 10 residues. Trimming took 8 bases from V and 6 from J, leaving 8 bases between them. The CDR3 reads CASSSGEQYF. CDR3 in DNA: TGTGCCAGCTCTTCGGGCGAGCAGTACTTC.

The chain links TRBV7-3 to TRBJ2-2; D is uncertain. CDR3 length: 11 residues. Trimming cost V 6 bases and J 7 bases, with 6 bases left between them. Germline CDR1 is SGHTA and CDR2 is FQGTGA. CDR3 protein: CASSSIGELFF. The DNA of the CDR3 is TGTGCCAGCAGTTCTATCGGGGAGCTGTTTTTT.

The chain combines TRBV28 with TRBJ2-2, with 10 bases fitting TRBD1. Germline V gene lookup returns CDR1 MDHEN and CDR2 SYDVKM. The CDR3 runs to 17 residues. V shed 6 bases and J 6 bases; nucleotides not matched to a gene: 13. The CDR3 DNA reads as TGTGCCAGCAGCTTACCCCCGGGACAGGGGTACGCCGGGGAGCTGTTTTTT. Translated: CASSLPPGQGYAGELFF.

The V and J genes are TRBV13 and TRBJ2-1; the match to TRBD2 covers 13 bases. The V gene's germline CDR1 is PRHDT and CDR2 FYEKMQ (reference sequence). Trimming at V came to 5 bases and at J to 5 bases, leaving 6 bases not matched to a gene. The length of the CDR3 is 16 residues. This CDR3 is CASSTTSGRFHNEQFF. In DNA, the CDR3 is TGTGCCAGCAGCACGACTAGCGGGAGGTTCCACAATGAGCAGTTCTTC.

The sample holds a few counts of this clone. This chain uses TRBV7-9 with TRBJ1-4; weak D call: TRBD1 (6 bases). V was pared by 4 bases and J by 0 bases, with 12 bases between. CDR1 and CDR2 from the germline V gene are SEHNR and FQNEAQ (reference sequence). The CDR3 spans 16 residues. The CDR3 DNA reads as TGTGCCAGCAGCTCGGGGGGCTCCGCAACTAATGAAAAACTGTTTTTT. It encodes CASSSGGSATNEKLFF.

The CDR3 region has the DNA TGTGCCAGCAGCTCCCAACGGGGCACAGATACGCAGTATTTT. Translation: CASSSQRGTDTQYF. This chain links TRBV7-9 with TRBJ2-3; no reliable D call. V was clipped by 4 bases and J by 1 base, with 9 bases between them. The CDR3 is made up of 14 amino acids. CDR1 is SEHNR and CDR2 is FQNEAQ in the germline V gene (reference sequence).